Listed below are T cell receptor beta chains from one sample, sequenced in a study of naive and memory T cell subsets. TCRdb called the UMI-ligation and nested PCR reads again in MiXCR, with one record for every CDR3 protein. The sample records 120,000 to 150,000 distinct CDR3 sequences, about 20% being singletons. Sequencing used naive CD8+ T cells from blood. The receptors originated from a human donor in good health. CDR3s leave out the opening cysteine and the closing phenylalanine or tryptophan. Each record gives: CDR3 length, V gene, J gene, CDR3 protein.

>13|TRBV5-1|TRBJ2-7
ASSFPGTGVLEQY
>12|TRBV9|TRBJ2-7
ASSPSGTFYEQY
>11|TRBV29-1|TRBJ2-3
SGLAGHTDTQY
>11|TRBV13|TRBJ1-1
ASSLGRRPEAF
>15|TRBV12-3/TRBV12-4|TRBJ2-2
ASSFLTSGTNTGELF
>12|TRBV12-3/TRBV12-4|TRBJ1-1
ASSHNQGFTEAF
>15|TRBV28|TRBJ2-5
ASSWRLAGEQGETQY
>10|TRBV28|TRBJ1-1
ASSWVNTEAF
>12|TRBV9|TRBJ2-3
ASSVVGGTDTQY
>12|TRBV20-1|TRBJ2-7
SARDPRISYEQY
>14|TRBV4-2|TRBJ2-7
ASSQQSTSGSYEQY
>12|TRBV13|TRBJ1-1
ASSSGTGVTEAF